This is a list of T cell receptor beta chains from one sample in a study of technical replicates of blood from a few donors. Data came from immunoSEQ multiplex PCR; TCRdb stores just in-frame clones and leaves some out. The sample has 64,000 or so clones; approximately 84% are singletons. The sequenced sample was PBMCs. These receptors came from a human donor in good health. Some clones in this sample may be carry-over from other donors' samples. The CDR3 runs from the conserved cysteine through the conserved F or W. D genes are given only for firm matches. Not every row has a clone size; where given, it reads once, few, many or a size class.

cdr3_nt | cdr3_aa | v_call | clone_size | d_call | j_call
TGTGCCAGCAGCTTGGGGGCAGGGCAGTCCGGAAACACCATATATTTT | CASSLGAGQSGNTIYF | TRBV5-6 | - | - | TRBJ1-3
TGTGCCAGCAGTCTCAGGGCTGCGGATACGCAGTATTTT | CASSLRAADTQYF | TRBV2 | - | - | TRBJ2-3
TGTGCCAGCAGCGTAGACAGGGATATCTATGGCTACACCTTC | CASSVDRDIYGYTF | TRBV9 | - | - | TRBJ1-2
TGTGCCAGCAGTTTTGACAGTAACTATGGCTACACCTTC | CASSFDSNYGYTF | TRBV5-4 | - | - | TRBJ1-2
TGTGCCAGCAGCTTAGGGTTGGAGGCTAGCACTGGAAACACCATATATTTT | CASSLGLEASTGNTIYF | TRBV7-6 | - | - | TRBJ1-3
TGTGCCAGCAGCTCCCGGGGTAGCGGCCAAGAGACCCAGTACTTC | CASSSRGSGQETQYF | TRBV9 | - | - | TRBJ2-5
TGCGCCAGCAGCTTGCGGGACAGGGGGCAGATCAGCGGGGAGCTGTTTTTT | CASSLRDRGQISGELFF | TRBV5-1 | - | TRBD1 | TRBJ2-2
TGTGCCAGCAGCTTAGGTTTTTTAGCCGGGGAGCTGTTTTTT | CASSLGFLAGELFF | TRBV7-6 | - | - | TRBJ2-2
TGTGCCAGCAGTGCAAGCGGGAGTGGAGATACGCAGTATTTT | CASSASGSGDTQYF | TRBV25-1 | - | TRBD2 | TRBJ2-3
TGTGCCAGCAAAGAGATGGGGACAGGAAGGAACACTGAAGCTTTCTTT | CASKEMGTGRNTEAFF | TRBV7-8 | - | TRBD1 | TRBJ1-1
TGCAGCGTTGTAGAAGGGGACACAGATACGCAGTATTTT | CSVVEGDTDTQYF | TRBV29-1 | once | - | TRBJ2-3
TGTGCCAGCAGCTTAGTCCGGTTAGAGCAGTACTTC | CASSLVRLEQYF | TRBV11-2 | - | - | TRBJ2-7
TGTGCCAGCCTTGACAGGGACACAGATACGCAGTATTTT | CASLDRDTDTQYF | TRBV5-4 | - | TRBD1 | TRBJ2-3
TGCGCCAGCAGCCGAACAGTTGGGGGCTCCGGAAACACCATATATTTT | CASSRTVGGSGNTIYF | TRBV5-1 | - | - | TRBJ1-3
TGTGCCAGCAGCCACCAGACAGGCTATGGCTACACCTTC | CASSHQTGYGYTF | TRBV7-6 | - | - | TRBJ1-2
TGTGCCAGCAGCGTAGACAACGGACCCCGGGGTGGCTACACCTTC | CASSVDNGPRGGYTF | TRBV9 | - | - | TRBJ1-2
TGTGCCAGCAGCTCAGGACTAGCGGGGGAAGAGACCCAGTACTTC | CASSSGLAGEETQYF | TRBV5-6 | - | TRBD2 | TRBJ2-5
TGTGCCAGCAACGCAGGGGAATCCTATAATTCACCCCTCCACTTT | CASNAGESYNSPLHF | TRBV6-1 | - | - | TRBJ1-6
TGTGCCAGCAGCTTGGGGGCAGGCCAAGAGACCCAGTACTTC | CASSLGAGQETQYF | TRBV5-4 | - | - | TRBJ2-5
TGTGCCAGCAGTGAAAGAGGGACTAGCGGGGGGGCTGATGAGCAGTTCTTC | CASSERGTSGGADEQFF | TRBV6-4 | - | TRBD2 | TRBJ2-1
TGTGCCAGTAGTTATATAGCTTACAATGAGCAGTTCTTC | CASSYIAYNEQFF | TRBV19 | - | - | TRBJ2-1
TGTGCCAGCGGTCTATACAGGGGGACTGGTTTC | CASGLYRGTGF | TRBV28 | - | TRBD1 | TRBJ1-2
TGTGCCAGTAGTATGCCGGGATTCATCTCTGGAAACACCATATATTTT | CASSMPGFISGNTIYF | TRBV19 | - | - | TRBJ1-3
TGCGCCAGCAGCTTGGAGGGGGGGAGCTATGGCTACACCTTC | CASSLEGGSYGYTF | TRBV5-1 | - | - | TRBJ1-2
TGCGCCAGCAGCTTGAACAGTGATTACGAGCAGTACTTC | CASSLNSDYEQYF | TRBV5-1 | - | - | TRBJ2-7
TGCAGCGTTGAAGAGGCCACTGTTCTGGGGGGGACCCAGTACTTC | CSVEEATVLGGTQYF | TRBV29-1 | - | - | TRBJ2-5
TGCAGTGCTCGGAACACTGAAGCTTTCTTT | CSARNTEAFF | TRBV20-1 | - | - | TRBJ1-1
TGCAGCGTTGAACGCGGGGGAAACAACTATGGCTACACCTTC | CSVERGGNNYGYTF | TRBV29-1 | once | - | TRBJ1-2
TGTGCCAGCAGCTTAACCGGGACAGGCAAAAACATTCAGTACTTC | CASSLTGTGKNIQYF | TRBV7-2 | - | TRBD1 | TRBJ2-4
TGTGCCAGCAGCTTACAGCGGGGTCCGGCAGATACGCAGTATTTT | CASSLQRGPADTQYF | TRBV11-2 | - | TRBD2 | TRBJ2-3
TGCAGCGTTGCCGAAGGGGCGGCTAGCAATCAGCCCCAGCATTTT | CSVAEGAASNQPQHF | TRBV29-1 | - | - | TRBJ1-5
TGTGCCAGCAGCCCGGGAAGGGGGAGTTCCTACGAGCAGTACTTC | CASSPGRGSSYEQYF | TRBV7-2 | - | - | TRBJ2-7
TGTGCTAGTGGTCTATCGACGAACACCGGGGAGCTGTTTTTT | CASGLSTNTGELFF | TRBV12-5 | few | - | TRBJ2-2
TGTGCCTGGAGTGTCAGGGTTCAAGGTGAGCAGTTCTTC | CAWSVRVQGEQFF | TRBV30 | - | - | TRBJ2-1
TGTGCCAGCAGCTTAGTCCCGACCGGGGAGCTGTTTTTT | CASSLVPTGELFF | TRBV11-2 | - | - | TRBJ2-2
TGCGCCAGCAGCCAAGACGTCGTAGACAGGGTGAATTCACCCCTCCACTTT | CASSQDVVDRVNSPLHF | TRBV4-3 | - | TRBD1 | TRBJ1-6
TGTGCCAGCCGGTCTTCGGGAAACACCGGGGAGCTGTTTTTT | CASRSSGNTGELFF | TRBV27 | - | - | TRBJ2-2
TGTGCCAGCAGTTCACCGACAGGGAGGAACACTGAAGCTTTCTTT | CASSSPTGRNTEAFF | TRBV28 | - | TRBD1 | TRBJ1-1
TGTGCCAGCAGCCCCAACTCCCCGCCCACAGATACGCAGTATTTT | CASSPNSPPTDTQYF | TRBV7-6 | - | - | TRBJ2-3
TGTGCCAGCAGTTACGGGCGGGGCGAGCAGTACTTC | CASSYGRGEQYF | TRBV6-5 | - | - | TRBJ2-7
TGTGCCAGCAGCTCTACGGGGACTTTGAACACTGAAGCTTTCTTT | CASSSTGTLNTEAFF | TRBV7-6 | - | - | TRBJ1-1
TGTGCCAGCAGTCCGACTAGCTCGGAGCAGTACTTC | CASSPTSSEQYF | TRBV6-1 | - | TRBD2 | TRBJ2-7
TGCGCCAGCAGCCCGGGGGGGCTTACAGATACGCAGTATTTT | CASSPGGLTDTQYF | TRBV5-1 | - | TRBD2 | TRBJ2-3
TGTGCCAGCAGCTCTGGACACTGGAGGGATTATGGCTACACCTTC | CASSSGHWRDYGYTF | TRBV5-4 | once | - | TRBJ1-2
TGTGCCAGCAGCGAGGACAGGGTTCACGAGCAGTACTTC | CASSEDRVHEQYF | TRBV2 | - | TRBD1 | TRBJ2-7
TGTGCCAGCAGGGGTCTAGCGCAGACCCAGTACTTC | CASRGLAQTQYF | TRBV14 | - | - | TRBJ2-5
TGTGCCAGTACCACAGACAGGGGGACGGACACCATATATTTT | CASTTDRGTDTIYF | TRBV19 | few | TRBD1 | TRBJ1-3
TGCGCCAGCAGCCCCCAAGCGGGAGATCCAGATACGCAGTATTTT | CASSPQAGDPDTQYF | TRBV4-3 | - | TRBD2 | TRBJ2-3
TGCGCCAGCAGCTTGGGACTAGCGGGTATGAAGGATACGCAGTATTTT | CASSLGLAGMKDTQYF | TRBV5-1 | - | TRBD2 | TRBJ2-3